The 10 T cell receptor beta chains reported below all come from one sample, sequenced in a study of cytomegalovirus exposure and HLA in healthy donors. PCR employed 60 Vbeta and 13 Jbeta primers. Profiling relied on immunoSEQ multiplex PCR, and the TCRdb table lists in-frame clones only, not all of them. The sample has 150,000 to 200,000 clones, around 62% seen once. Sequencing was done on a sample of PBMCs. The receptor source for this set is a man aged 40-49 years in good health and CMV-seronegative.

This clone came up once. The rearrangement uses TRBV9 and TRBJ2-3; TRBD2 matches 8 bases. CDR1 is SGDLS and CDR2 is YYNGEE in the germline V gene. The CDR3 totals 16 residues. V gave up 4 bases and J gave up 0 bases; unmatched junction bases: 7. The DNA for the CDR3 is TGTGCCAGCAGCTTCCAAGGACTAGCTAGCACAGATACGCAGTATTTT. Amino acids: CASSFQGLASTDTQYF.

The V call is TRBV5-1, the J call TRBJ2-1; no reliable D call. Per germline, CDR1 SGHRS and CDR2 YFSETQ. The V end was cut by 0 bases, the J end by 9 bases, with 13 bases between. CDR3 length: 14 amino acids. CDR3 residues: CASSLESAVGEQFF. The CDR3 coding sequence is TGCGCCAGCAGCTTGGAATCCGCGGTGGGTGAGCAGTTCTTC.

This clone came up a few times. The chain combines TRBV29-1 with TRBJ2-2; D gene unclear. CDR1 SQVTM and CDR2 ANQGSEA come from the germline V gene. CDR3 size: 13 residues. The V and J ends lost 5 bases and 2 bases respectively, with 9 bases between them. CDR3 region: CSVSVLNTGELFF. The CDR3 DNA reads TGCAGCGTTTCCGTACTTAACACCGGGGAGCTGTTTTTT.

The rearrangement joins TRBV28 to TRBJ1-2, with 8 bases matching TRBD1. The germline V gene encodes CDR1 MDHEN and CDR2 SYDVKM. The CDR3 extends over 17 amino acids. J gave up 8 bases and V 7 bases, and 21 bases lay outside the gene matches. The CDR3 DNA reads TGTGCCAGCACCCAAAGTTTAAGGGGGACAGGCCTAAGGGGCTACACCTTC. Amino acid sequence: CASTQSLRGTGLRGYTF.

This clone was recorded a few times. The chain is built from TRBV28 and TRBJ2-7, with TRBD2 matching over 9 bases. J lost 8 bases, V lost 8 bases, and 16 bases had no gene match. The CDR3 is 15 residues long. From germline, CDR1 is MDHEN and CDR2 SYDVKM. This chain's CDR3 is CASFERGARVVQQYF. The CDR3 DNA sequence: TGTGCCAGCTTTGAGCGGGGGGCCCGGGTGGTGCAGCAGTACTTC. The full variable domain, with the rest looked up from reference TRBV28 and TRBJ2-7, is DVKVTQSSRYLVKRTGEKVFLECVQDMDHENMFWYRQDPGLGLRLIYFSYDVKMKEKGDIPEGYSVSREKKERFSLILESASTNQTSMYLCASFERGARVVQQYFGPGTRLTVT.

CDR3 nucleotides: TGTGCCAGCAGTTACCAACGGGGGGCCGTAAGGCATGAGCAGTTCTTC. Protein product: CASSYQRGAVRHEQFF. The rearrangement uses TRBV6-5 and TRBJ2-1; D is possibly TRBD2 (7 bases). Trimming shortened V by 2 bases and J by 8 bases, and 19 bases separated the two germline ends. The germline gives CDR1 MNHEY, CDR2 SVGAGI. The CDR3 totals 16 residues.

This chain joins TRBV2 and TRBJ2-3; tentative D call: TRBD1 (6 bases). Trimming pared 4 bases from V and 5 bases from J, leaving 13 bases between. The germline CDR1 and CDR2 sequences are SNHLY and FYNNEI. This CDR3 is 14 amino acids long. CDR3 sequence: CASSGHQGIDTQYF. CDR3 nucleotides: TGTGCCAGCAGTGGACACCAGGGGATAGATACGCAGTATTTT.

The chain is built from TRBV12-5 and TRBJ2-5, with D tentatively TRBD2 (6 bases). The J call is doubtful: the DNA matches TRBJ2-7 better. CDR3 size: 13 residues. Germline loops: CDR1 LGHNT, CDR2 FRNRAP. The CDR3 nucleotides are TGTGCTAGTGGTGTAGCGGTTGCCTACGAGCAGTACTTC. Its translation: CASGVAVAYEQYF.

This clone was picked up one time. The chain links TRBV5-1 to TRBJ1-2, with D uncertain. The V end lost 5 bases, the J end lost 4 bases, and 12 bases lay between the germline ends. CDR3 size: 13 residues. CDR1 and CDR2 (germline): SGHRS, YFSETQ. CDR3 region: CASRTEPVYGYTF. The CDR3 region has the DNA TGCGCCAGCAGAACTGAACCCGTCTATGGCTACACCTTC.

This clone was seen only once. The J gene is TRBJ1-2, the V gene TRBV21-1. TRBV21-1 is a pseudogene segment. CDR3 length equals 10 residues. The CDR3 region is CASEGWCYTF. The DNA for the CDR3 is TGTGCCAGCGAGGGCTGGTGCTACACCTTC.